This paragraph reports one TCR beta chain. The antigen is unknown. The PCR contained 60 Vbeta and 13 Jbeta primers. The assay was immunoSEQ multiplex PCR, and TCRdb's table has in-frame clones only and misses some. The sample yields under 120,000 clones, 74% seen once. This sample is drawn from a study of cytomegalovirus exposure and HLA in healthy donors. Study summary: A prior analysis found about 120 million unique TCR beta sequences from 150 million to 200 million T cells.

Whole-study results and caveats: Researchers reported that a few CMV-associated chains were confirmed in vitro as CMV antigen-specific.

The receptor was derived from a man between 45 and 60 years old in good health and CMV-seropositive. The sequenced material came from PBMCs.

The CDR3 DNA reads TGTGCCAGCAGCCTGATAGAGGACAAGGGCTATGGCTACACCTTC. Translated: CASSLIEDKGYGYTF. J is TRBJ1-2 and V is TRBV5-4, with a possible D match to TRBD1 (5 bases). The CDR3 loop spans 15 amino acids. Trimming cost V 4 bases and J 4 bases, with 17 bases left between them. Germline-derived CDR1 and CDR2 are SGHNT and YYREEE (reference sequence).